One and the same sample provided the 25 T cell receptor beta chains below, sequenced in a study of T cell clusters in autoimmune cytopenias. TRB was amplified from about 270 ng of peripheral blood genomic DNA per sample. TRB was amplified by touch-down multiplex PCR, primer pools A and B combined. TCRdb reanalyzed the multiplex PCR reads and collapses them to one entry per CDR3 protein, without DNA. The listing contains more than 9,500 distinct CDR3 sequences. The same specimen was also included in a second study, on T cell repertoires in aging, cancer and after chemotherapy.

Sequencing was performed on peripheral blood. The receptor source for this set is a human donor in good health.

This clonotype is medium-sized by frequency. CDR3 sequence reads: CASSLERSGIDTEAFF. This sequence joins TRBV7-2 and TRBJ1-1; TCRdb's D call, TRBD1, is unchecked because there is no DNA. Per germline, CDR1 SGHTA and CDR2 FQGNSA. CDR3 length: 16 residues.

Frequency places this clonotype as medium-sized. J is TRBJ1-4 and V is TRBV19; TCRdb names TRBD1, which stays unverified in the absence of DNA. The CDR3 runs 14 residues. CDR1 LNHDA and CDR2 SQIVND come from the germline V gene (reference sequence). CDR3 residues: CASAQGATNEKLFF.

V and J are TRBV7-2 and TRBJ2-3; the TCRdb call, TRBD1, lacks DNA for checking. This CDR3 comprises 18 residues. Germline CDR1 is SGHTA and CDR2 is FQGNSA. CDR3 sequence: CASSLSSRRTGFTDTQYF.

The chain uses TRBV7-2 and TRBJ2-4. Germline-derived CDR1 and CDR2 are SGHTA and FQGNSA. This CDR3 region has 15 residues. The CDR3 here is CASSLGAEQPNIQYF. The full variable domain, in which reference TRBV7-2 and TRBJ2-4 provide the parts outside the CDR3, is GAGVSQSPSNKVTEKGKDVELRCDPISGHTALYWYRQSLGQGLEFLIYFQGNSAPDKSGLPSDRFSAERTGGSVSTLTIQRTQQEDSAVYLCASSLGAEQPNIQYFGAGTRLSVL.

V is TRBV6-2 or TRBV6-3 and J is TRBJ1-3. CDR1 is MNHEY and CDR2 is SVGEGT in the germline V gene. The CDR3 loop spans 13 amino acids. The CDR3: CASSLYSGNTIYF.

The chain is built from TRBV4-3 and TRBJ1-2; there is no DNA to check the TCRdb D call of TRBD1. The CDR3 sequence is 13 residues long. The germline V gene has CDR1 LGHNA and CDR2 YSLEER. CDR3 region: CASSRDSSNGYTF.

By frequency, this clonotype is medium-sized (0.01 to 0.1%). The rearrangement joins TRBV6-5 to TRBJ1-2; the TRBD1 assignment by TCRdb is unverifiable without DNA. The CDR3 extends over 14 amino acids. Germline-derived CDR1 and CDR2 are MNHEY and SVGAGI. The CDR3 spells CASTPGTGGYGYTF.

CDR3 residues: CASSIFLRNSNQPQHF. V and J are TRBV19 and TRBJ1-5. Germline V gives CDR1 LNHDA, CDR2 SQIVND (reference sequence). This CDR3 spans 16 amino acids.

This clonotype counts as medium-sized (0.01 to 0.1%) by frequency. The gene calls are TRBV30 and TRBJ1-1; the D gene TCRdb calls, TRBD1, cannot be checked with no DNA. This CDR3 is 13 amino acids long. CDR1 and CDR2 (germline): GTSNPN, SVGIG (reference sequence). CDR3 protein: CAWNPTGNGEAFF. Full variable domain (outside the CDR3, taken from reference TRBV30 and TRBJ1-1): SQTIHQWPATLVQPVGSPLSLECTVEGTSNPNLYWYRQAAGRGLQLLFYSVGIGQISSEVPQNLSASRPQDRQFILSSKKLLLSDSGFYLCAWNPTGNGEAFFGQGTRLTVV.

V and J are TRBV5-6 and TRBJ2-2; TCRdb returns TRBD1, unconfirmable since there is no DNA. The CDR3 is 15 residues long. Germline CDR1 SGHDT, CDR2 YYEEEE. The chain's CDR3 is CASSISSGDTGELFF.

V and J are TRBV19 and TRBJ1-5. Germline V CDR1 and CDR2: LNHDA, SQIVND (reference sequence). CDR3 length: 14 amino acids. CDR3 protein: CASSPFEGNQPQHF.

This chain uses TRBV10-3 with TRBJ1-5; TCRdb gives TRBD1 as the D gene, but with no DNA this cannot be confirmed. CDR1 and CDR2 (germline): ENHRY, SYGVKD. The CDR3 is made up of 15 amino acids. The CDR3 sequence: CAISDSRGRSQPQHF.

J is TRBJ1-3 and V is TRBV27; with no DNA, the TCRdb D assignment of TRBD1 cannot be verified. The germline V gene has CDR1 MNHEY and CDR2 SMNVEV (reference sequence). The CDR3 totals 13 residues. The CDR3 here is CASSLTGGNTIYF.

This rearrangement joins TRBV4-3 to TRBJ1-3. The CDR3 has 15 amino acids. CDR1 LGHNA and CDR2 YSLEER come from the germline V gene. The CDR3 spells CASSHLLGSENTIYF.

The chain couples TRBV30 to TRBJ1-5. The CDR3 runs to 17 residues. The germline CDR1 and CDR2 sequences are GTSNPN and SVGIG (reference sequence). The CDR3 spells CAWPREQGGISNQPQHF. The full variable domain, in which reference TRBV30 and TRBJ1-5 provide the parts outside the CDR3, is SQTIHQWPATLVQPVGSPLSLECTVEGTSNPNLYWYRQAAGRGLQLLFYSVGIGQISSEVPQNLSASRPQDRQFILSSKKLLLSDSGFYLCAWPREQGGISNQPQHFGDGTRLSIL.

This chain uses TRBV7-2 with TRBJ2-3; TCRdb's assignment of TRBD1 cannot be checked, as there is no DNA. The CDR3 loop spans 14 amino acids. Germline assignment: CDR1 SGHTA and CDR2 FQGNSA. The CDR3 loop is CASSVTGSTDTQYF.

The J gene is TRBJ1-5, the V gene TRBV6-1; the TCRdb call, TRBD1, lacks DNA for checking. Germline V gene sequence: CDR1 MNHNS, CDR2 SASEGT. The CDR3 length is 16 residues. The CDR3 spells CASSEFGTGGSQPQHF.

This clonotype is identified as medium-sized from frequency. The chain has TRBV6-5 and TRBJ1-1; as DNA is missing, the TRBD1 call by TCRdb cannot be tested. Germline V gene lookup returns CDR1 MNHEY and CDR2 SVGAGI. This CDR3 spans 15 amino acids. The CDR3 here is CASSSLGQGKTEAFF.

The CDR3 is CASAGQGAAQPQHF. The chain is built from TRBV6-1 and TRBJ1-5; without DNA, the TCRdb call of TRBD1 cannot be checked. There are 14 residues in the CDR3. Per the germline V gene, CDR1 is MNHNS and CDR2 is SASEGT.

V and J are TRBV20-1 and TRBJ2-7. This CDR3 spans 12 amino acids. CDR1 and CDR2 (germline): DFQATT, SNEGSKA (reference sequence). CDR3 in amino acids: CSAREWGYEQYF.

This sequence joins TRBV20-1 and TRBJ2-3; with no DNA, the TCRdb D assignment of TRBD1 cannot be verified. The CDR3 length is 16 residues. The V gene's germline CDR1 is DFQATT and CDR2 SNEGSKA (reference sequence). This chain's CDR3 is CSARDPQGGHTDTQYF.

The rearrangement links TRBV12-3 or TRBV12-4 to TRBJ2-1; there is no DNA to check the TCRdb D call of TRBD1. CDR3 size: 16 residues. The CDR3 reads CASRTGGYLSYNEQFF.

Considering frequency, this clonotype is medium-sized. J is TRBJ2-3 and V is TRBV30. This CDR3 spans 14 amino acids. Germline loops: CDR1 GTSNPN, CDR2 SVGIG (reference sequence). CDR3 protein: CAWSVGRDTDTQYF.

The rearrangement links TRBV7-2 to TRBJ1-3; TCRdb's D call of TRBD1 is untestable without DNA. The CDR3 covers 16 residues. Germline loops: CDR1 SGHTA, CDR2 FQGNSA. The CDR3 here is CASSPRTLGRGNTIYF. The entire variable domain, with the rest obtained from reference TRBV7-2 and TRBJ1-3, is as follows: GAGVSQSPSNKVTEKGKDVELRCDPISGHTALYWYRQSLGQGLEFLIYFQGNSAPDKSGLPSDRFSAERTGGSVSTLTIQRTQQEDSAVYLCASSPRTLGRGNTIYFGEGSWLTVV.

This clonotype is labeled medium-sized based on frequency. V is TRBV30 and J is TRBJ1-2; lacking DNA, the TRBD1 call made by TCRdb goes unchecked. CDR3 length: 13 residues. Germline-derived CDR1 and CDR2 are GTSNPN and SVGIG (reference sequence). This CDR3 reads CAWSLRGANGYTF.